Listed here are 16 T cell receptor beta chains from one sample, sequenced in a study of blood T cell repertoires in COVID-19. TCRdb's table, derived via immunoSEQ multiplex PCR, lists solely in-frame clones and lacks some. The sample holds hundreds of thousands of clones, about nine tenths seen once. The sequenced sample consisted of peripheral blood. These receptors all come from a woman in her twenties or thirties with active or convalescent COVID-19.

The rearrangement joins TRBV2 to TRBJ2-7, with 10 bases that match TRBD2. CDR1 and CDR2 (germline): SNHLY, FYNNEI. The CDR3 sequence is 16 residues long. V trimming: 3 bases; J trimming: 6 bases; junction bases outside the gene matches: 11. The CDR3 region has the DNA TGTGCCAGCAGTGATCGGCAGGGGCTAGCGGGAGTCGAGCAGTACTTC. Translating it yields CASSDRQGLAGVEQYF.

This chain uses TRBV5-1 with TRBJ2-3; TRBD2 agrees at 8 bases. The CDR3 extends over 15 amino acids. Germline lookup yields CDR1 SGHRS and CDR2 YFSETQ. J was trimmed by 1 base and V by 0 bases; bases with no gene match: 1. The CDR3 bases are TGCGCCAGCAGCTTGGTAGCGGGGCGCACAGATACGCAGTATTTT. It is translated as CASSLVAGRTDTQYF. Complete variable domain (other parts from reference TRBV5-1 and TRBJ2-3): KAGVTQTPRYLIKTRGQQVTLSCSPISGHRSVSWYQQTPGQGLQFLFEYFSETQRNKGNFPGRFSGRQFSNSRSEMNVSTLELGDSALYLCASSLVAGRTDTQYFGPGTRLTVL.

The chain is built from TRBV6-1 and TRBJ2-3; 14 bases agree with TRBD2. This CDR3 spans 15 amino acids. The trim removed 1 base at V and 6 bases at J, leaving 0 bases unmatched. Germline values: CDR1 MNHNS, CDR2 SASEGT. In DNA form, the CDR3 reads TGTGCCAGCAGTGAAGGGACTAGCGGGGGGGATACGCAGTATTTT. It yields the protein CASSEGTSGGDTQYF.

The chain joins TRBV5-6 to TRBJ1-2; tentative D call: TRBD1 (6 bases). Germline V CDR1 and CDR2: SGHDT, YYEEEE. This CDR3 spans 11 amino acids. V gave up 3 bases and J gave up 10 bases, with 10 bases separating them. The CDR3 protein is CASSWDIDYTF. DNA of the CDR3: TGTGCCAGCAGCTGGGACATCGACTACACCTTC.

The V call is TRBV24-1, the J call TRBJ2-7, with D possibly being TRBD1 (5 bases). V lost 11 bases, J lost 1 base, and 26 bases lay in between. The CDR3 sequence is 17 residues long. Per the germline V gene, CDR1 is KGHDR and CDR2 is SFDVKD. The CDR3 coding sequence is TGTGCCAGGACCCGGTTGGCAGGGCCAAGGGCATCCTACGAGCAGTACTTC. This encodes CARTRLAGPRASYEQYF.

The rearrangement joins TRBV4-1 to TRBJ2-5, with unresolved D. The CDR3 covers 12 residues. Germline V gene data show CDR1 as MGHRA and CDR2 as YSYEKL. V gave up 3 bases and J gave up 2 bases, with 4 bases separating them. CDR3 nucleotide sequence: TGCGCCAGCAGCCACCGTCAAGAGACCCAGTACTTC. It translates to CASSHRQETQYF.

The chain uses TRBV30 and TRBJ2-3; D gene unclear. The V gene lost 1 base and the J gene lost 4 bases, with 9 bases spanning the gap. The germline V gene has CDR1 GTSNPN and CDR2 SVGIG (reference sequence). The CDR3 spans 13 residues. The CDR3 loop is CAWSGLAADTQYF. CDR3 nucleotides: TGTGCCTGGAGTGGATTAGCTGCAGATACGCAGTATTTT.

The CDR3 DNA reads TGTGCCAGCAGCCTGTCGACAGGGAAGACGGATACGCAGTATTTT. Translating it yields CASSLSTGKTDTQYF. This chain joins TRBV3-1 (or the pseudogene TRBV3-2) and TRBJ2-3; 7 bases map to TRBD1. Unmatched junction bases numbered 10, after V lost 4 bases and J lost 6 bases. From germline, CDR1 is LGHDT and CDR2 YNNKEL (reference sequence). The CDR3 has 15 residues.

The CDR3 nucleotides are TGTGCCAGCACTTTGGACAGTCACACTGAAGCTTTCTTT. This codes for CASTLDSHTEAFF. The rearrangement links TRBV2 to TRBJ1-1; D might be TRBD1 (6 bases). The germline V gene encodes CDR1 SNHLY and CDR2 FYNNEI. V was clipped by 7 bases and J by 3 bases, with 12 bases between them. The CDR3 has 13 amino acids. The variable domain in full, completed from reference TRBV2 and TRBJ1-1, reads EPEVTQTPSHQVTQMGQEVILRCVPISNHLYFYWYRQILGQKVEFLVSFYNNEISEKSEIFDDQFSVERPDGSNFTLKIRSTKLEDSAMYFCASTLDSHTEAFFGQGTRLTVV.

V is TRBV6-1 and J is TRBJ2-7; 11 positions agree with TRBD2. V gave up 0 bases and J gave up 6 bases; unmatched junction bases: 4. Looked up from germline, CDR1 is MNHNS and CDR2 is SASEGT. This CDR3 has 15 residues. This chain's CDR3 is CASSEASGGVGEQYF. The CDR3 DNA reads as TGTGCCAGCAGTGAAGCTAGCGGGGGGGTGGGCGAGCAGTACTTC.

The chain carries TRBV2 and TRBJ1-5; D is unresolved. The germline V and J ends were trimmed by 2 bases and 4 bases, with 3 bases remaining between them. The V gene's germline CDR1 is SNHLY and CDR2 FYNNEI. This CDR3 is built from 12 residues. The CDR3 DNA reads as TGTGCCAGCAGTGAATCAAATCAGCCCCAGCATTTT. Protein sequence: CASSESNQPQHF.

V and J are TRBV21-1 and TRBJ1-5; the D segment call TRBD1 is taken from the table without a DNA check. TRBV21-1 is termed a pseudogene. There are 16 residues in the CDR3. The CDR3 region is CASSSLGTDGNQPQHF. In DNA form, the CDR3 reads TGTGCCAGCAGCTCCCTAGGGACAGACGGGAATCAGCCCCAGCATTTT.

This clone was observed a few times. CDR3 bases: TGTGCCAGCAGCTTGGTCAGGGATCCAGACACTGAAGCTTTCTTT. It encodes CASSLVRDPDTEAFF. The rearrangement links TRBV5-6 to TRBJ1-1; perhaps TRBD1 as D (5 bases). The CDR3 consists of 15 residues. V was clipped by 0 bases and J by 3 bases, with 12 bases between them. CDR1 is SGHDT and CDR2 is YYEEEE in the germline V gene.

This chain connects TRBV6-1 to TRBJ1-6; the D gene is possibly TRBD1 (5 bases). With 3 bases removed from V and 0 bases from J, the gap between germline ends came to 12 bases. In germline, CDR1 is MNHNS, CDR2 SASEGT. CDR3 size: 17 residues. This chain's CDR3 is CASSEVGQVSYNSPLHF. The DNA of the CDR3 is TGTGCCAGCAGTGAGGTTGGACAAGTCTCCTATAATTCACCCCTCCACTTT.

The CDR3 DNA reads as TGCGCCAGCAGCTTGAATACAGCGGGAGTACGCACCGGGGAGCTGTTTTTT. Encoded protein: CASSLNTAGVRTGELFF. The chain has TRBV5-1 and TRBJ2-2; the match to TRBD2 covers 8 bases. Germline values: CDR1 SGHRS, CDR2 YFSETQ. The CDR3 is made up of 17 amino acids. The junction had 9 bases not matched to a gene; V was cut back by 1 base and J by 4 bases. The whole variable domain, filled in from reference TRBV5-1 and TRBJ2-2, reads KAGVTQTPRYLIKTRGQQVTLSCSPISGHRSVSWYQQTPGQGLQFLFEYFSETQRNKGNFPGRFSGRQFSNSRSEMNVSTLELGDSALYLCASSLNTAGVRTGELFFGEGSRLTVL.

The chain has TRBV5-1 and TRBJ1-4; a weak D match, TRBD1 (6 bases). Between the trimmed V and J ends, which lost 0 bases and 8 bases, there was a span of 11 bases. Per germline, CDR1 SGHRS and CDR2 YFSETQ. CDR3 length equals 14 residues. CDR3 coding DNA: TGCGCCAGCAGCTTGGGGTCAGGGGAGGAAAAACTGTTTTTT. Its protein product is CASSLGSGEEKLFF. Full variable domain (remainder filled in from reference TRBV5-1 and TRBJ1-4): KAGVTQTPRYLIKTRGQQVTLSCSPISGHRSVSWYQQTPGQGLQFLFEYFSETQRNKGNFPGRFSGRQFSNSRSEMNVSTLELGDSALYLCASSLGSGEEKLFFGSGTQLSVL.